This TCR beta chain was captured by sequencing in a study of T cells in Graves' hyperthyroidism and ophthalmopathy. At the level of the study: Peripheral blood was taken when the disease was first diagnosed, before any treatment began.

Germline CDR1 and CDR2: LGHDT and YNNKEL (reference sequence). V gave up 1 base and J gave up 1 base, with 10 bases separating them. The CDR3 sequence is 15 residues long. This clonotype was detected ten times or more. Its antigen is still unknown. Researchers took RNA transcripts and amplified the TCR beta CDR3 regions from them. First-round RT-PCR of the TCR CDR3 relied on the HTBI primer set. MiXCR, applied by TCRdb to the multiplex PCR reads, yields one record per CDR3 protein. The repertoire holds some 350,000 distinct CDR3 sequences, with roughly 13% as singletons. Study findings and constraints: The model made its ophthalmopathy prediction, and onset followed a median approximately 7 months later.

The clonotype was recovered from a woman aged 40 to 55 with Graves' ophthalmopathy. Sequencing used blood. This sequence joins TRBV3-1 and TRBJ2-5, with no clear D. CDR3 in DNA: TGTGCCAGCAGCCAAGGATGGTCTAGCCAAGAGACCCAGTACTTC. Encoded protein: CASSQGWSSQETQYF.